These T cell receptor beta chains were read from a single sample in a study of blood T cell repertoires in COVID-19. Data came from immunoSEQ multiplex PCR; TCRdb stores just in-frame clones and leaves some out. The sample lists nearly 350,000 clones, more than 75% occurring once. Sequenced sample: peripheral blood. Every receptor here comes from a woman aged 45-60 years with COVID-19, enrolled during active disease. The CDR3 runs from the conserved cysteine through the conserved F or W. The D gene is left open where the match is weak. Where a row states a size, it is once, few, many or the class of an expanded clone; other rows omit it.

TRBV7-9	TRBJ1-1	NA	NA	TGTGCCAGCAGCCAGGAGGGCGTAAACACTGAAGCTTTCTTT	CASSQEGVNTEAFF
TRBV7-2	TRBJ2-3	NA	NA	TGTGCCAGCAGCTTAATGACTAGCACAGATACGCAGTATTTT	CASSLMTSTDTQYF
TRBV5-1	TRBJ1-2	TRBD1	NA	TGCGCCAGCAGCCCGGGACAGGGATTCTATGGCTACACCTTC	CASSPGQGFYGYTF
TRBV6-2/TRBV6-3	TRBJ1-2	NA	NA	TGTGCCAGCCGTTTAGCACAGCTAAATCCGGCGGGTGGCTACACCTTC	CASRLAQLNPAGGYTF
TRBV30	TRBJ1-5	TRBD1	few	TGTGCCGCCGGGACAGGGGGCGGTCAGCCCCAGCATTTT	CAAGTGGGQPQHF
TRBV29-1	TRBJ1-1	NA	NA	TGCAGCCACCCGATACAGGGAATTGAAAATGAAGCTTTCTTT	CSHPIQGIENEAFF
TRBV10-3	TRBJ1-6	TRBD1	NA	TGTGCCATCAGTCCCACCGGGACAGGGGCCTATAATTCACCCCTCCACTTT	CAISPTGTGAYNSPLHF
TRBV4-1	TRBJ1-4	NA	NA	TGCGCCAGCAGCCAAGGCCCTAGAGGTGCAACTAATGAAAAACTGTTTTTT	CASSQGPRGATNEKLFF
TRBV2	TRBJ2-1	TRBD2	few	TGTGCCAGCAGGGGACTAGCGGGATACAAATTCTTC	CASRGLAGYKFF
TRBV24-1	TRBJ1-1	NA	NA	TGTGCCACCAGCCTCCGGGGGACTGAAGCTTTCTTT	CATSLRGTEAFF
TRBV7-3	TRBJ2-2	TRBD2	NA	TGTGCCAGCAGCTTACAAGCGGGAGGGGTCACCGGGGAGCTGTTTTTT	CASSLQAGGVTGELFF
TRBV4-1	TRBJ2-1	TRBD2	NA	TGCGCCAGCAGCCAAGAACTAAGCGGGAGTTACAATGAGCAGTTCTTC	CASSQELSGSYNEQFF
TRBV10-2	TRBJ2-1	NA	NA	TGCGCCAGCAGTGAGATGGGCATCAACAATGAGCAGTTCTTC	CASSEMGINNEQFF
TRBV24-1	TRBJ2-7	NA	few	TGTGCCACCAGTGATGGGCAGGGCGGTATTTACGAGCAGTACTTC	CATSDGQGGIYEQYF
TRBV5-8	TRBJ1-1	NA	few	TGTGCCAGCAGCTTCCCCTCCGGGACACCGGTAGAGGCTTTCTTT	CASSFPSGTPVEAFF
TRBV11-2	TRBJ2-7	TRBD1	NA	TGTGCCAGCAGCCTACGGGACAGTGGACCCTACGAGCAGTACTTC	CASSLRDSGPYEQYF
TRBV7-9	TRBJ2-6	NA	NA	TGTGCCAGCAGCTTAGACAGGGGGGGAAACTCTGGGGCCAACGTCCTGACTTTC	CASSLDRGGNSGANVLTF
TRBV3-1/TRBV3-2	TRBJ2-3	TRBD2	NA	TGTGCCAGCAGCCCGGAGCGGGAGATGCAGTATTTT	CASSPEREMQYF
TRBV5-1	TRBJ1-2	NA	NA	TGCGCCAGCGCATCCGGGGGGGACGTCTATGGCTACACCTTC	CASASGGDVYGYTF
TRBV7-2	TRBJ1-4	TRBD1	NA	TGTGCCAGCAGCTTAGACAGGGGGCATGAAAAACTGTTTTTT	CASSLDRGHEKLFF
TRBV6-2/TRBV6-3	TRBJ1-2	TRBD1	once	TGTGCCAGCAGTCCGGACAGGGGGCAATATGGCTACACCTTC	CASSPDRGQYGYTF
TRBV11-2	TRBJ1-4	NA	NA	TGTGCCAGCAGCTTACTCCGACAGGTGGGTAATGAAAAACTGTTTTTT	CASSLLRQVGNEKLFF
TRBV7-2	TRBJ2-5	TRBD2	NA	TGTGCCAGCAGCTTAAGGGTCCGGGAGGCCTCGCCCCGACAGACCCAGTACTTC	CASSLRVREASPRQTQYF
TRBV7-9	TRBJ1-3	NA	NA	TGTGCCAGCAGCTTTCAGGTCCGTGGCTCTGGAAACACCATATATTTT	CASSFQVRGSGNTIYF
TRBV9	TRBJ2-6	NA	NA	TGTGCCAGCAGCGTAGGGCAGGGTAAGGCCAACGTCCTGACTTTC	CASSVGQGKANVLTF
TRBV6-7	TRBJ2-1	TRBD2	NA	TGTGCCAGCAGTTACTCTTCTCTAGCGGGAGCCATCTACAATGAGCAGTTCTTC	CASSYSSLAGAIYNEQFF
TRBV15	TRBJ1-5	TRBD1	NA	TGTGCCACCAGAATAAGCCGGGACAGGGGTCAGCCCCAGCATTTT	CATRISRDRGQPQHF
TRBV9	TRBJ2-2	NA	NA	TGTGCCAGCAGCGTAGTTATGTTCGGGGAGCTGTTTTTT	CASSVVMFGELFF
TRBV2	TRBJ1-2	TRBD1	NA	TGTGCCAGGGCGGGACAGTACCATGGCTACACCTTC	CARAGQYHGYTF
TRBV4-2	TRBJ2-3	TRBD1	NA	TGTGCCAGCAGCGCGACCAGAGGGGGCAGCGCAGATACGCAGTATTTT	CASSATRGGSADTQYF
TRBV7-8	TRBJ1-1	NA	NA	TGTGCCAGCAGGACGGGTCCCGGCGCCACTGAAGCTTTCTTT	CASRTGPGATEAFF
TRBV6-1	TRBJ1-1	TRBD1	NA	TGTGCCAGCAGTGAAAACAGGGGAGTCACTGAAGCTTTCTTT	CASSENRGVTEAFF
TRBV18	TRBJ2-3	TRBD2	once	TGTGCCAGCTCACCTGCATTGGGGACTAGCGGGAGTAGGGATACGCAGTATTTT	CASSPALGTSGSRDTQYF
TRBV10-2	TRBJ2-7	TRBD1	few	TGCGCCAGCAGTGAGACAGGGGGCTACGAGCAGTACTTC	CASSETGGYEQYF
TRBV2	TRBJ2-1	TRBD2	NA	TGTGCCAGCAGCCGGACTAGCGGGAGGGGGCTCAATGAGCAGTTCTTC	CASSRTSGRGLNEQFF